The 22 T cell receptor beta chains below all came from one sample that was sequenced in a study of blood T cell repertoires in COVID-19. The method was immunoSEQ multiplex PCR; TCRdb's version includes in-frame clones alone and lacks a portion of them. The sample records about 350,000 clones, 91% being singletons. The specimen was peripheral blood. These receptors were collected from a woman in her late teens or twenties who had recovered from COVID-19.

This chain connects TRBV28 to TRBJ2-1; D might be TRBD2 (6 bases). This CDR3 is built from 15 residues. V was cut by 5 bases and J by 4 bases, with 15 bases left in between. The germline V gene has CDR1 MDHEN and CDR2 SYDVKM. CDR3: CASSGGGATYNEQFF. CDR3 in DNA: TGTGCCAGCAGTGGGGGAGGTGCGACGTACAATGAGCAGTTCTTC.

CDR3 protein: CARSPTEGTDTQYF. The CDR3 DNA reads TGTGCCAGATCGCCCACGGAGGGCACAGATACGCAGTATTTT. The chain employs TRBV5-3 and TRBJ2-3; D might be TRBD2 (5 bases). TRBV5-3 is sorted into the ORF group, with uncertain function. The CDR3 length is 14 residues. Trimming removed 7 bases from V and 1 base from J, with 13 bases in between.

By proportion, this clone is medium-sized (0.01 to 0.1%). The chain recombines TRBV4-2 with TRBJ1-5; 8 bases match TRBD1. The germline V gene encodes CDR1 LGHNA and CDR2 YNFKEQ. V lost 4 bases to trimming and J lost 2 bases; unmatched junction nucleotides: 22. The CDR3 runs 21 residues. The CDR3 bases are TGTGCCAGCAGCCGTCCAGGGGAGACAGGGGAAGGGGGAAGGGGCAATCAGCCCCAGCATTTT. Protein sequence: CASSRPGETGEGGRGNQPQHF.

The genes are TRBV11-2 and TRBJ1-2; D may be TRBD1 (5 bases). Between the trimmed V and J ends, which lost 1 base and 7 bases, there was a span of 19 bases. CDR3 length: 16 residues. The germline V gene encodes CDR1 SGHAT and CDR2 FQNNGV. This CDR3 is CASSLVRVREESGYTF. The CDR3 DNA is TGTGCCAGCAGCTTAGTTAGGGTCAGGGAGGAGTCTGGCTACACCTTC.

This rearrangement joins TRBV6-5 to TRBJ2-3, with no clear D. The CDR3 contains 16 residues. V shed 0 bases and J shed 4 bases, with 14 bases lying between them. Per germline, CDR1 MNHEY and CDR2 SVGAGI. The CDR3 DNA reads TGTGCCAGCAGTTACTCGACGACGGCCGGAGCAGATACGCAGTATTTT. This sequence encodes CASSYSTTAGADTQYF.

This clone came up once. The chain is built from TRBV9 and TRBJ1-3; D is uncertain. Germline V gene sequence: CDR1 SGDLS, CDR2 YYNGEE. CDR3 length: 14 amino acids. The ends were cut back, 1 base at V and 0 bases at J, with 5 bases in the middle. In DNA, the CDR3 is TGTGCCAGCAGCGTAAGCTCCTCTGGAAACACCATATATTTT. Its protein product is CASSVSSSGNTIYF.

The CDR3 DNA reads as TGTGCCAGCAGCGTGGACAGGGCAAACTATGGCTACACCTTC. It codes for CASSVDRANYGYTF. This chain links TRBV9 with TRBJ1-2; 8 bases match TRBD1. The trim removed 2 bases at V and 2 bases at J, leaving 2 bases unmatched. The germline CDR1 and CDR2 sequences are SGDLS and YYNGEE. CDR3 length: 14 amino acids. The complete variable domain, with remaining parts taken from reference TRBV9 and TRBJ1-2, reads DSGVTQTPKHLITATGQRVTLRCSPRSGDLSVYWYQQSLDQGLQFLIQYYNGEERAKGNILERFSAQQFPDLHSELNLSSLELGDSALYFCASSVDRANYGYTFGSGTRLTVV.

The genes are TRBV4-1 and TRBJ1-2; TRBD1 is a possible D gene (5 bases). V was shortened by 0 bases and J by 8 bases, with 28 bases between the two germline ends. The CDR3 runs 19 residues. Germline V gene lookup returns CDR1 MGHRA and CDR2 YSYEKL. The CDR3 spells CASSQEHQTADLPLRGYTF. CDR3 DNA: TGCGCCAGCAGCCAAGAACATCAGACAGCCGACCTCCCCCTCCGGGGCTACACCTTC.

The CDR3 bases are TGTGCCAGCAGTATCATGCGACTAGCGGGGGAGAATGAGCAGTTCTTC. Translated, it gives CASSIMRLAGENEQFF. V gene TRBV28 combines with J gene TRBJ2-1; 12 positions match TRBD2. The CDR3 extends over 16 amino acids. Trimming removed 5 bases from V and 7 bases from J; junction bases left unmatched: 9. Germline V gene data show CDR1 as MDHEN and CDR2 as SYDVKM.

The chain carries TRBV7-2 and TRBJ2-1; 10 nucleotides align to TRBD2. The length of the CDR3 is 16 residues. Germline-derived CDR1 and CDR2 are SGHTA and FQGNSA. V shed 5 bases, J shed 8 bases, and the junction held 12 bases outside the gene matches. CDR3 loop: CASSPIAGGRGDEQFF. The CDR3 nucleotides are TGTGCCAGCAGCCCCATAGCGGGAGGAAGGGGGGATGAGCAGTTCTTC.

The rearrangement joins TRBV7-9 to TRBJ2-2; no clear D gene. The CDR3 has 11 amino acids. Trimming took off 10 bases at V and 5 bases at J, with 8 bases between the two ends. Germline lookup yields CDR1 SEHNR and CDR2 FQNEAQ (reference sequence). CDR3 DNA: TGTGCCATCTCTAGGACCGGGGAGCTGTTTTTT. It yields the protein CAISRTGELFF.

The CDR3 here is CASSFPTGEVFF. The CDR3 coding sequence is TGTGCCAGCAGCTTTCCTACGGGAGAGGTGTTCTTC. The V call is TRBV11-2, the J call TRBJ2-1; a possible D gene is TRBD2 (6 bases). Deletions cut 3 bases from V and 15 bases from J, with 15 bases between. The CDR3 length is 12 residues. Germline lookup yields CDR1 SGHAT and CDR2 FQNNGV.

The chain carries TRBV12-5 and TRBJ2-3, with D possibly matching TRBD1 (6 bases). Germline CDR1 reads LGHNT; CDR2 reads FRNRAP. The CDR3 runs 15 residues. V lost 6 bases and J lost 6, with 19 bases in between. CDR3 in DNA: TGTGCTAGTGGACAGGGCCAACCCGGGCCCGATACGCAGTATTTT. It encodes CASGQGQPGPDTQYF.

This chain uses TRBV27 with TRBJ2-1; D is ambiguous. The V gene lost 3 bases and the J gene lost 0 bases, with 9 bases spanning the gap. CDR3 size: 15 residues. Germline CDR1 MNHEY, CDR2 SMNVEV (reference sequence). The CDR3 DNA sequence: TGTGCCAGCAGTTTTGAGCCCCTCTCCTACAATGAGCAGTTCTTC. Its protein is CASSFEPLSYNEQFF.

The chain recombines TRBV11-3 with TRBJ2-1; TRBD1 agrees at 9 bases. Germline V CDR1 and CDR2: SGHNT, YENEEA. V was clipped by 0 bases and J by 7 bases; unmatched bases: 4. This CDR3 spans 15 amino acids. Here the CDR3 DNA reads TGTGCCAGCAGCTTAGACTCTGGACAGGGGAATGAGCAGTTCTTC. As protein: CASSLDSGQGNEQFF.

This rearrangement joins TRBV9 to TRBJ1-1; no reliable D call. There are 11 residues in the CDR3. CDR1 and CDR2 (germline): SGDLS, YYNGEE. V gave up 6 bases and J gave up 3 bases, with 6 bases separating them. CDR3 protein: CASMSDTEAFF. The CDR3 DNA is TGTGCCAGCATGTCGGACACTGAAGCTTTCTTT.

This chain joins TRBV3-1 (or the pseudogene TRBV3-2) and TRBJ1-1; TRBD1 matches 7 bases. CDR1 and CDR2 (germline): LGHDT, YNNKEL (reference sequence). The length of the CDR3 is 11 residues. V lost 4 bases and J lost 11; bases outside the gene matches: 4. The chain's CDR3 is CASSLRGDAFF. In DNA form, the CDR3 reads TGTGCCAGCAGCCTCAGGGGGGACGCTTTCTTT.

In this sample, this clone turned up once. This chain joins TRBV16 and TRBJ2-3; 16 bases map to TRBD2. The germline V gene has CDR1 KGHSY and CDR2 FQNENV. CDR3 length: 20 amino acids. V lost 2 bases, J lost 0 bases, and 8 bases stayed unmatched. The CDR3, as DNA: TGTGCCAGCAGCCAACCGGGACTAGCGGGAGGGCCGCAAAGCACAGATACGCAGTATTTT. Its protein is CASSQPGLAGGPQSTDTQYF.

The rearrangement uses TRBV24-1 and TRBJ2-3; D not certain. The CDR3 loop spans 12 amino acids. V was trimmed by 6 bases and J by 0 bases, leaving 3 bases between them. The germline CDR1 and CDR2 sequences are KGHDR and SFDVKD. The CDR3 region has the DNA TGTGCCACCAGTCCAAGCACAGATACGCAGTATTTT. Translating it yields CATSPSTDTQYF.

J is TRBJ2-1 and V is TRBV4-1; TRBD1 aligns across 8 bases. Germline CDR1 is MGHRA and CDR2 is YSYEKL. This CDR3 has 15 residues. Trimming removed 0 bases from V and 9 bases from J; junction bases left unmatched: 7. CDR3 loop: CASSQDTGGFGEQFF. CDR3 nucleotide sequence: TGCGCCAGCAGCCAAGATACAGGGGGTTTCGGTGAGCAGTTCTTC.

The chain employs TRBV6-1 and TRBJ1-2, with D possibly matching TRBD1 (6 bases). Trimming stripped 2 bases from V and 2 bases from J, with 9 bases between. The CDR3 runs 14 residues. Germline values: CDR1 MNHNS, CDR2 SASEGT. CDR3 DNA: TGTGCCAGCAGTGAAAAGACAGGAAACTATGGCTACACCTTC. This translates into CASSEKTGNYGYTF.

The chain employs TRBV3-1 (or the pseudogene TRBV3-2) and TRBJ2-1; 8 bases map to TRBD1. CDR3 length: 12 amino acids. CDR1 and CDR2 from the germline V gene are LGHDT and YNNKEL (reference sequence). With 6 bases clipped from V and 8 bases from J, the junction kept 3 bases outside the gene matches. The CDR3 reads CASRRTGYEQFF. Here the CDR3 DNA reads TGTGCCAGCAGACGGACAGGGTATGAGCAGTTCTTC.